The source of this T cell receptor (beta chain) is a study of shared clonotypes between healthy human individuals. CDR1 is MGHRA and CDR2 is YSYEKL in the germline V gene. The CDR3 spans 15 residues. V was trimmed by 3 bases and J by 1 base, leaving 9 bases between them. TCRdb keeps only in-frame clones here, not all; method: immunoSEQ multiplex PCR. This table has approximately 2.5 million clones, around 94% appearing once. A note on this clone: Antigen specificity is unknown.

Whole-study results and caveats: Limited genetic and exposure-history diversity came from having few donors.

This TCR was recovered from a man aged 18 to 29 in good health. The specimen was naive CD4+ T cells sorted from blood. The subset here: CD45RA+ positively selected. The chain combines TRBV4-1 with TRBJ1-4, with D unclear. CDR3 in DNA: TGCGCCAGCAGCCACCCGGTCGTAACTAATGAAAAACTGTTTTTT. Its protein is CASSHPVVTNEKLFF.